Listed below are T cell receptor beta chains from one sample, sequenced in a study of blood T cell repertoires in COVID-19. The table came from immunoSEQ multiplex PCR; TCRdb's copy has only in-frame clones and leaves some out. The repertoire holds around 370,000 clones, with around 90% as singletons. The specimen was peripheral blood. These TCRs come from a man aged 18 to 30 with active or convalescent COVID-19. Each CDR3 is given with its conserved first and last residue. Each record gives: D gene, J gene, clone size, V gene, CDR3 protein, CDR3 DNA. D genes are given only for firm matches. A clone size is listed for some rows: how often the clone was seen (once, few, many), or a class if it is expanded.

d_gene: -
j_gene: TRBJ2-2
abundance: -
v_gene: TRBV3-1/TRBV3-2
CDR3aa: CASSQGGTGELFF
CDR3nt: TGTGCCAGCAGCCAGGGGGGTACCGGGGAGCTGTTTTTT

d_gene: -
j_gene: TRBJ1-1
abundance: -
v_gene: TRBV7-9
CDR3aa: CASSFIMNTEAFF
CDR3nt: TGTGCCAGCAGCTTTATTATGAACACTGAAGCTTTCTTT

d_gene: TRBD1
j_gene: TRBJ2-3
abundance: -
v_gene: TRBV7-9
CDR3aa: CASSSTDRTDTQYF
CDR3nt: TGTGCCAGCAGCTCCACGGACAGGACAGATACGCAGTATTTT

d_gene: TRBD2
j_gene: TRBJ2-3
abundance: -
v_gene: TRBV19
CDR3aa: CASARTPGVAGVRNTQYF
CDR3nt: TGTGCCAGCGCGCGGACTCCAGGGGTAGCGGGGGTCCGGAATACGCAGTATTTT

d_gene: -
j_gene: TRBJ2-5
abundance: -
v_gene: TRBV6-7
CDR3aa: CASSYSEETQYF
CDR3nt: TGTGCCAGCAGTTACTCGGAGGAGACCCAGTACTTC

d_gene: TRBD1
j_gene: TRBJ1-1
abundance: -
v_gene: TRBV5-1
CDR3aa: CASSSSQGILAEAFF
CDR3nt: TGCGCCAGCAGCTCCTCACAGGGGATTCTTGCTGAAGCTTTCTTT

d_gene: -
j_gene: TRBJ2-7
abundance: -
v_gene: TRBV12-3/TRBV12-4
CDR3aa: CASSYSGVDEQYF
CDR3nt: TGTGCCAGCAGCTACTCAGGGGTGGACGAGCAGTACTTC

d_gene: -
j_gene: TRBJ1-5
abundance: -
v_gene: TRBV10-3
CDR3aa: CAISRTVFGTQHF
CDR3nt: TGTGCCATCAGTAGGACAGTTTTTGGGACCCAGCATTTT

d_gene: TRBD1
j_gene: TRBJ1-1
abundance: -
v_gene: TRBV25-1
CDR3aa: CASSSPGQEVEAFF
CDR3nt: TGTGCCAGCAGTAGTCCGGGACAGGAAGTTGAAGCTTTCTTT

d_gene: -
j_gene: TRBJ2-4
abundance: -
v_gene: TRBV28
CDR3aa: CASSSPGHNIQYF
CDR3nt: TGTGCCAGCAGTTCACCTGGACACAACATTCAGTACTTC

d_gene: -
j_gene: TRBJ2-1
abundance: once
v_gene: TRBV4-2
CDR3aa: CASSPRTMRNEQFF
CDR3nt: TGTGCCAGCAGCCCCCGAACGATGCGCAATGAGCAGTTCTTC

d_gene: TRBD2
j_gene: TRBJ2-7
abundance: -
v_gene: TRBV9
CDR3aa: CASSPFPGGDYEQYF
CDR3nt: TGTGCCAGCAGCCCCTTCCCGGGAGGGGACTACGAGCAGTACTTC

d_gene: -
j_gene: TRBJ1-1
abundance: -
v_gene: TRBV28
CDR3aa: CASSAGNTEAFF
CDR3nt: TGTGCCAGCTCTGCGGGGAACACTGAAGCTTTCTTT

d_gene: TRBD2
j_gene: TRBJ2-7
abundance: -
v_gene: TRBV11-2
CDR3aa: CASRSNRGGRAGEQYF
CDR3nt: TGTGCCAGCAGATCTAACCGTGGCGGGAGGGCCGGAGAGCAGTACTTC

d_gene: -
j_gene: TRBJ1-5
abundance: -
v_gene: TRBV6-2/TRBV6-3
CDR3aa: CASSYGGGNQPQHF
CDR3nt: TGTGCCAGCAGTTACGGGGGAGGGAATCAGCCCCAGCATTTT

d_gene: -
j_gene: TRBJ1-6
abundance: -
v_gene: TRBV29-1
CDR3aa: CSVGTEGSPLHF
CDR3nt: TGCAGCGTTGGGACAGAGGGTTCACCCCTCCACTTT

d_gene: -
j_gene: TRBJ2-2
abundance: -
v_gene: TRBV9
CDR3aa: CASSVESTYTGELFF
CDR3nt: TGTGCCAGCAGCGTAGAAAGCACCTACACCGGGGAGCTGTTTTTT

d_gene: -
j_gene: TRBJ1-1
abundance: -
v_gene: TRBV11-1
CDR3aa: CASGDGLMNTEAFF
CDR3nt: TGTGCCAGCGGCGACGGACTTATGAACACTGAAGCTTTCTTT

d_gene: TRBD1
j_gene: TRBJ2-1
abundance: -
v_gene: TRBV5-6
CDR3aa: CASSLRGTGPQGEQFF
CDR3nt: TGTGCCAGCAGCTTGAGGGGGACAGGTCCCCAGGGAGAGCAGTTCTTC

d_gene: TRBD1
j_gene: TRBJ1-5
abundance: -
v_gene: TRBV25-1
CDR3aa: CASSALGQGSQPQHF
CDR3nt: TGTGCCAGCAGTGCCCTCGGACAGGGCAGTCAGCCCCAGCATTTT

d_gene: -
j_gene: TRBJ2-7
abundance: -
v_gene: TRBV27
CDR3aa: CASSTPPGEQYF
CDR3nt: TGTGCCAGCAGTACGCCCCCCGGGGAGCAGTACTTC

d_gene: TRBD2
j_gene: TRBJ2-3
abundance: -
v_gene: TRBV18
CDR3aa: CASSPSGGTDTQYF
CDR3nt: TGTGCCAGCTCACCATCGGGAGGGACAGATACGCAGTATTTT

d_gene: -
j_gene: TRBJ2-1
abundance: -
v_gene: TRBV14
CDR3aa: CASSQPGVAATYNEQFF
CDR3nt: TGTGCCAGCAGCCAACCTGGGGTAGCGGCCACCTACAATGAGCAGTTCTTC

d_gene: TRBD1
j_gene: TRBJ1-2
abundance: -
v_gene: TRBV27
CDR3aa: CASSPWTGGSYGYTF
CDR3nt: TGTGCCAGCAGTCCCTGGACAGGGGGCTCCTATGGCTACACCTTC

d_gene: -
j_gene: TRBJ1-5
abundance: -
v_gene: TRBV9
CDR3aa: CASSRGLQGQPQHF
CDR3nt: TGTGCCAGCAGCCGGGGACTACAGGGACAGCCCCAGCATTTT

d_gene: TRBD1
j_gene: TRBJ1-5
abundance: few
v_gene: TRBV3-1/TRBV3-2
CDR3aa: CASSQDRFQPQHF
CDR3nt: TGTGCCAGCAGCCAGGACAGGTTTCAGCCCCAGCATTTT

d_gene: -
j_gene: TRBJ1-2
abundance: -
v_gene: TRBV4-3
CDR3aa: CASSQNGYGYTF
CDR3nt: TGCGCCAGCAGCCAAAACGGCTATGGCTACACCTTC

d_gene: TRBD2
j_gene: TRBJ2-1
abundance: -
v_gene: TRBV12-3/TRBV12-4
CDR3aa: CASSPPGGYEQFF
CDR3nt: TGTGCCAGCAGTCCTCCGGGAGGGTATGAGCAGTTCTTC

d_gene: TRBD1
j_gene: TRBJ2-1
abundance: few
v_gene: TRBV6-5
CDR3aa: CASSYDNRGPQNEQFF
CDR3nt: TGTGCCAGCAGTTACGATAACAGGGGTCCCCAGAATGAGCAGTTCTTC

d_gene: TRBD1
j_gene: TRBJ2-3
abundance: few
v_gene: TRBV27
CDR3aa: CASSYGTGSDTQYF
CDR3nt: TGTGCCAGCAGCTACGGGACAGGGTCAGATACGCAGTATTTT

d_gene: -
j_gene: TRBJ2-7
abundance: few
v_gene: TRBV30
CDR3aa: CAWSVPRTGIWEQYF
CDR3nt: TGTGCCTGGAGTGTACCCCGGACGGGAATTTGGGAGCAGTACTTC

d_gene: TRBD1
j_gene: TRBJ1-1
abundance: -
v_gene: TRBV18
CDR3aa: CASSLQPGQGEIVITEAFF
CDR3nt: TGTGCCAGCTCACTTCAACCGGGACAGGGGGAAATAGTAATAACTGAAGCTTTCTTT

d_gene: TRBD1
j_gene: TRBJ1-5
abundance: -
v_gene: TRBV7-2
CDR3aa: CASSLGFADRGGQPQHF
CDR3nt: TGTGCCAGCAGCTTAGGATTTGCTGACAGGGGAGGGCAGCCCCAGCATTTT

d_gene: -
j_gene: TRBJ2-7
abundance: -
v_gene: TRBV6-2/TRBV6-3
CDR3aa: CASSFDRSSYEQYF
CDR3nt: TGTGCCAGCAGTTTCGACAGGTCCTCCTACGAGCAGTACTTC

d_gene: TRBD2
j_gene: TRBJ2-5
abundance: -
v_gene: TRBV19
CDR3aa: CASSTRTSGSLGETQYF
CDR3nt: TGTGCCAGTAGTACACGGACTAGCGGGAGTCTAGGAGAGACCCAGTACTTC

d_gene: -
j_gene: TRBJ1-1
abundance: -
v_gene: TRBV28
CDR3aa: CATKGALNTEAFF
CDR3nt: TGTGCCACCAAAGGGGCGCTGAACACTGAAGCTTTCTTT

d_gene: TRBD1
j_gene: TRBJ1-1
abundance: -
v_gene: TRBV7-3
CDR3aa: CASSYSGTGNTEAFF
CDR3nt: TGTGCCAGCAGCTATTCGGGGACAGGGAACACTGAAGCTTTCTTT

d_gene: -
j_gene: TRBJ1-3
abundance: -
v_gene: TRBV6-5
CDR3aa: CASTRAGGEGNTIYF
CDR3nt: TGTGCCAGCACCCGGGCGGGGGGCGAAGGAAACACCATATATTTT

d_gene: -
j_gene: TRBJ2-7
abundance: -
v_gene: TRBV11-2
CDR3aa: CASSLAPRHYEQYF
CDR3nt: TGTGCCAGCAGCTTAGCCCCCAGACACTACGAGCAGTACTTC

d_gene: TRBD2
j_gene: TRBJ2-5
abundance: -
v_gene: TRBV28
CDR3aa: CASSLSGGIQETQYF
CDR3nt: TGTGCCAGCAGTTTATCGGGAGGGATACAAGAGACCCAGTACTTC

d_gene: TRBD2
j_gene: TRBJ2-2
abundance: -
v_gene: TRBV2
CDR3aa: CASSSGSGTGELFF
CDR3nt: TGTGCCAGCAGCAGCGGGAGTGGCACCGGGGAGCTGTTTTTT

d_gene: TRBD1
j_gene: TRBJ2-5
abundance: -
v_gene: TRBV27
CDR3aa: CASSITGGWVQETQYF
CDR3nt: TGTGCCAGCAGTATCACAGGGGGCTGGGTTCAAGAGACCCAGTACTTC

d_gene: -
j_gene: TRBJ2-6
abundance: once
v_gene: TRBV24-1
CDR3aa: CATSGPGANVLTF
CDR3nt: TGTGCCACCAGTGGGCCTGGGGCCAACGTGCTGACTTTC

d_gene: -
j_gene: TRBJ2-1
abundance: -
v_gene: TRBV27
CDR3aa: CASTPVGGAHHEQFF
CDR3nt: TGTGCCAGCACACCCGTGGGGGGGGCACACCATGAGCAGTTCTTC

d_gene: TRBD1
j_gene: TRBJ1-6
abundance: -
v_gene: TRBV5-1
CDR3aa: CASSDRDRSNSPLHF
CDR3nt: TGCGCCAGCAGCGACCGGGACAGGAGTAATTCACCCCTCCACTTT

d_gene: -
j_gene: TRBJ2-5
abundance: -
v_gene: TRBV6-2/TRBV6-3
CDR3aa: CASSSIGGYQETQYF
CDR3nt: TGTGCCAGCAGTTCCATAGGAGGGTACCAAGAGACCCAGTACTTC